The 8 T cell receptor beta chains below come from one sample, sequenced in a study of shared T cell receptors in the human thymus. Using immunoSEQ multiplex PCR, the repertoire was profiled, and TCRdb retains in-frame clones only, with some absent. The sample lists 720,000 or so clones; 80% to 90% were seen once. The data were also submitted as part of a second study, on human thymus T cells.

The sequenced sample consisted of thymocytes. These TCRs come from a girl under three years old with a congenital heart defect.

CDR3 in DNA: TGTGCTAGTGGTTTGGGGTCAAACAGGGGTCGGAGTGGCTACACCTTC. Translating it yields CASGLGSNRGRSGYTF. The chain is built from TRBV12-5 and TRBJ1-2, with 7 bases fitting TRBD1. Germline V CDR1 and CDR2: LGHNT, FRNRAP. CDR3 length: 16 amino acids. V lost 1 base, J lost 7 bases, and 12 bases stayed unmatched.

Only one count was recorded for this clone. A read error may produce the germline difference seen at one junction end. CDR3 region: CDSSESLRPYGYTF. CDR3 coding DNA: TGCGACAGCAGTGAGTCGCTCAGGCCCTATGGCTACACCTTC. The chain combines TRBV10-1 with TRBJ1-2; D gene uncertain. Per germline, CDR1 WNHNN and CDR2 SYGVQD (reference sequence). There are 14 residues in the CDR3.

The V and J genes are TRBV7-9 and TRBJ1-4; D is unclear. Germline values: CDR1 SEHNR, CDR2 FQNEAQ (reference sequence). CDR3 length equals 14 residues. Trimming pared 4 bases from V and 5 bases from J, leaving 11 bases between. The CDR3 is CASSSNGRNEKLFF. The CDR3 DNA follows: TGTGCCAGCAGCTCAAATGGGAGGAATGAAAAACTGTTTTTT.

The rearrangement joins TRBV5-1 to TRBJ1-1, with D uncertain. This CDR3 spans 14 amino acids. Germline V CDR1 and CDR2: SGHRS, YFSETQ. The ends were cut back, 4 bases at V and 6 bases at J, with 16 bases in the middle. The CDR3 nucleotides read TGCGCCAGCAGCGGTGTCGCGGACTTCTCTGAAGCTTTCTTT. As protein: CASSGVADFSEAFF. Full variable domain (remainder filled in from reference TRBV5-1 and TRBJ1-1): KAGVTQTPRYLIKTRGQQVTLSCSPISGHRSVSWYQQTPGQGLQFLFEYFSETQRNKGNFPGRFSGRQFSNSRSEMNVSTLELGDSALYLCASSGVADFSEAFFGQGTRLTVV.

The chain couples TRBV11-2 to TRBJ2-7; 12 bases map to TRBD1. The length of the CDR3 is 18 residues. The J segment lost 0 bases and the V segment lost 6 bases, leaving 12 bases of the junction unmatched. Germline V CDR1 and CDR2: SGHAT, FQNNGV. In nucleotides, the CDR3 is TGTGCCAGCAGGCTACTAGGGACAGGGGGCCACAGCTCCTACGAGCAGTACTTC. It encodes CASRLLGTGGHSSYEQYF.

The V gene is TRBV5-1, the J gene TRBJ1-6; 9 bases match TRBD1. The CDR3 is made up of 17 amino acids. The trim removed 4 bases at V and 9 bases at J, leaving 14 bases unmatched. Germline values: CDR1 SGHRS, CDR2 YFSETQ. CDR3 DNA sequence: TGCGCCAGCAGCGGGGGGTTACAGGGGGCTTTTGTTTCACCCCTCCACTTT. It encodes CASSGGLQGAFVSPLHF.

V usage is TRBV7-2 and J usage is TRBJ2-7, with TRBD2 matching 7 bases. Losses at the gene ends were 5 bases for V and 0 bases for J; bases not matched to a gene: 7. The germline V gene encodes CDR1 SGHTA and CDR2 FQGNSA. The CDR3 is made up of 15 amino acids. The CDR3 DNA sequence: TGTGCCAGCAGCACTTTCAGGGACTACTCCTACGAGCAGTACTTC. It specifies CASSTFRDYSYEQYF.

The V and J genes are TRBV9 and TRBJ2-3, with 11 nucleotides matching TRBD2. Trimming at V came to 3 bases and at J to 6 bases, leaving 9 bases not matched to a gene. The CDR3 runs 16 residues. CDR1 is SGDLS and CDR2 is YYNGEE in the germline V gene. The CDR3 DNA reads as TGTGCCAGCAGCGGAGGACTAGCGGGTATGGGGGATACGCAGTATTTT. This translates into CASSGGLAGMGDTQYF.